The 10 T cell receptor beta chains below come from one sample, sequenced in a study of cytomegalovirus exposure and HLA in healthy donors. Primers for the PCR totalled 60 Vbeta and 13 Jbeta. Measured with immunoSEQ multiplex PCR; TCRdb has only the in-frame clones, and not every one. The sample yields under 120,000 clones, 79% seen once. Sequencing was performed on PBMCs. The receptors were gathered from a woman aged 40 to 50 in good health and CMV-seronegative.

J is TRBJ2-2 and V is TRBV5-1, with D maybe TRBD1 (5 bases). The CDR3 covers 14 residues. Per the germline V gene, CDR1 is SGHRS and CDR2 is YFSETQ. V gave up 0 bases and J gave up 8 bases, with 11 bases separating them. The CDR3 nucleotides are TGCGCCAGCAGCTTGGGTCCTCAGGGAGGGGAGCTGTTTTTT. It translates to CASSLGPQGGELFF.

The chain carries TRBV11-2 and TRBJ1-5; D might be TRBD1 (6 bases). Trimming took off 3 bases at V and 4 bases at J, with 13 bases between the two ends. Germline V gives CDR1 SGHAT, CDR2 FQNNGV. This CDR3 spans 15 amino acids. The CDR3 DNA sequence: TGTGCCAGCAGCTTGGGCAGGGGCCCAAATCAGCCCCAGCATTTT. Translation: CASSLGRGPNQPQHF.

V usage is TRBV19 and J usage is TRBJ1-5; D not certain. Germline values: CDR1 LNHDA, CDR2 SQIVND (reference sequence). The CDR3 runs to 17 residues. Trimming removed 1 base from V and 0 bases from J, with 13 bases in between. The CDR3 DNA sequence: TGTGCCAGTAGTATAGTCCGGACGGGGAATAGCAATCAGCCCCAGCATTTT. This sequence encodes CASSIVRTGNSNQPQHF.

CDR3 in amino acids: CASSRVVNSPLHF. CDR3 DNA sequence: TGTGCCAGCAGTCGGGTAGTTAATTCACCCCTCCACTTT. This chain uses TRBV6-5 with TRBJ1-6, with D unclear. Trimming took off 5 bases at V and 6 bases at J, with 8 bases between the two ends. This CDR3 is built from 13 residues. Per germline, CDR1 MNHEY and CDR2 SVGAGI.

The chain is built from TRBV28 and TRBJ1-5; D might be TRBD1 (5 bases). CDR1 and CDR2 from the germline V gene are MDHEN and SYDVKM. CDR3 length: 15 residues. The V gene lost 5 bases and the J gene lost 2 bases, with 13 bases spanning the gap. Here the CDR3 reads CASSLTFRGNQPQHF. The CDR3 DNA follows: TGTGCCAGCAGTCTTACCTTCAGGGGCAATCAGCCCCAGCATTTT.

The chain uses TRBV4-2 and TRBJ2-7; TRBD2 agrees at 15 bases. J was trimmed by 5 bases and V by 4 bases; bases with no gene match: 3. The CDR3 loop spans 15 amino acids. From germline, CDR1 is LGHNA and CDR2 YNFKEQ. The CDR3, as DNA: TGTGCCAGCAGCCTAAGGACTAGCGGGAGGGACGAGCAGTACTTC. Translation: CASSLRTSGRDEQYF.

This chain joins TRBV29-1 and TRBJ2-1, with TRBD2 identical over 7 bases. This CDR3 spans 16 amino acids. Germline CDR1 and CDR2: SQVTM and ANQGSEA. Germline trimming cut 4 bases from V and 3 bases from J; bases unmatched to any gene: 12. The CDR3 region has the DNA TGCAGCGTTGGCCTTCCCCTAGCGGCTTTCTACAATGAGCAGTTCTTC. Translated: CSVGLPLAAFYNEQFF.

The CDR3 nucleotides are TGTGCCAGCAGCTTTGGGGCATTAAAGGCTGAAGCTTTCTTT. Its translation: CASSFGALKAEAFF. The chain uses TRBV5-4 and TRBJ1-1; maybe TRBD1 (5 bases). V lost 2 bases to trimming and J lost 6 bases, with 14 bases between them. The germline V gene encodes CDR1 SGHNT and CDR2 YYREEE (reference sequence). This CDR3 spans 14 amino acids.

This chain uses TRBV5-1 with TRBJ1-4; D not certain. This CDR3 contains 15 residues. V lost 1 base and J lost 0, with 7 bases in between. Germline-derived CDR1 and CDR2 are SGHRS and YFSETQ. The CDR3: CASSLIPSTNEKLFF. The CDR3, as DNA: TGCGCCAGCAGCTTGATCCCCTCAACTAATGAAAAACTGTTTTTT. The entire variable domain, with the rest obtained from reference TRBV5-1 and TRBJ1-4, is as follows: KAGVTQTPRYLIKTRGQQVTLSCSPISGHRSVSWYQQTPGQGLQFLFEYFSETQRNKGNFPGRFSGRQFSNSRSEMNVSTLELGDSALYLCASSLIPSTNEKLFFGSGTQLSVL.

Regarding this clone: The junction differs from germline at one of its ends, possibly a read error. This chain connects TRBV7-9 to TRBJ2-1; perhaps TRBD1 as D (5 bases). CDR1 and CDR2 (germline): SEHNR, FQNEAQ (reference sequence). The CDR3 sequence is 17 residues long. DNA for the CDR3: TGTTCCAGCTCCCGACGCTGGGGCAGGGTAACCTACAATGAGCAGTTCTTC. As protein: CSSSRRWGRVTYNEQFF.